This TCR beta chain came from a study of T cell responses to AZD1222 COVID-19 vaccine. The length of the CDR3 is 12 residues. The germline gives CDR1 SGHKS, CDR2 YYEKEE (reference sequence). Trimming pared 3 bases from V and 5 bases from J, leaving 9 bases between. On this clone itself: Its target is unknown.

Clones were sequenced by immunoSEQ multiplex PCR, and TCRdb holds only the in-frame ones, with some missing. The sample records over 150,000 clones, 75% to 90% being singletons. General study points: Seropositive at baseline were only a handful of AZD1222 recipients. There were mostly white British donors and more females than males, and clonal diversity was possibly underestimated. No repertoire was sampled before or during the peak T cell response, only after it.

This chain links TRBV5-5 with TRBJ2-7; D call uncertain. The sequence came from an adult in good health. Sample: peripheral blood, taken on day 0 of AZD1222 vaccination. The CDR3 nucleotides read TGTGCCAGCAGCTCCCACCCCCACGAGCAGTACTTC. Residues: CASSSHPHEQYF. Filled out from reference TRBV5-5 and TRBJ2-7, the complete variable domain reads DAGVTQSPTHLIKTRGQQVTLRCSPISGHKSVSWYQQVLGQGPQFIFQYYEKEERGRGNFPDRFSARQFPNYSSELNVNALLLGDSALYLCASSSHPHEQYFGPGTRLTVT.